This TCR beta chain derives from a study of human T cells and chemical hapten exposure. Unique molecular identifiers were affixed to discrete cDNA molecules within the library. From the RACE reads, TCRdb called clonotypes with MiXCR, one entry per CDR3 protein. This sample has about 77,000 distinct CDR3 sequences; around 13% occur once, and the top ten carry roughly 4.5%. Time point of the sample: pre-sensitization, week 0. The treatment: therapeutic diphenylcyclopropenone sensitization with weekly scalp DPC. Drawing of blood took place ahead of applying each patch test. CDR1 WSHSY and CDR2 SAAADI come from the germline V gene. The CDR3 runs to 14 residues. Trimming removed 2 bases from V and 6 bases from J; junction bases left unmatched: 4. This clonotype was counted only a few times.

J is TRBJ2-3 and V is TRBV10-2; TRBD2 aligns across 8 bases. This sample comprised whole blood, obtained in connection with sensitization to the hapten diphenylcyclopropenone (DPC). The sequence was obtained from a woman aged 50 to 60 with alopecia areata. Some clones in this sample may be carry-over from other donors' samples. CDR3: CASSEGTRVDTQYF. As DNA, the CDR3 is TGCGCCAGCAGTGAGGGGACTAGAGTTGATACGCAGTATTTT.